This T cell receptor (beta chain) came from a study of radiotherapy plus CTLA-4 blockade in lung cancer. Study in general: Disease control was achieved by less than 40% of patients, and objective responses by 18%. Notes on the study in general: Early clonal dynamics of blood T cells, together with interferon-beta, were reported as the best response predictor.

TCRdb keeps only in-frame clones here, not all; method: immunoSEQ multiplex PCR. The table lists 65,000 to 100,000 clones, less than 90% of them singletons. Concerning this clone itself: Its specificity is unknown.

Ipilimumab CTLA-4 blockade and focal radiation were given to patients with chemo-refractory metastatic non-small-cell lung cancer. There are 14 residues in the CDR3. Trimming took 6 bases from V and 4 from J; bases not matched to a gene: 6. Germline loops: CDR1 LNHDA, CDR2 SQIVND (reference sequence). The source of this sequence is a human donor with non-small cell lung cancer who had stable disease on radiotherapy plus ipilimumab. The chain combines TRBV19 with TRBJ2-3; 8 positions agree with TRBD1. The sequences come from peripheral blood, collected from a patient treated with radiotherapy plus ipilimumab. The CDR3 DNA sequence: TGTGCCAGTAGCGACAGGGGATCGGCAGATACGCAGTATTTT. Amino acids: CASSDRGSADTQYF.